A single sample gave rise to the 18 T cell receptor beta chains below, sequenced in a study of CXCR3-negative and CXCR3-positive naive CD8 T cells. Libraries were UMI-labeled 5' RACE TRB cDNA. TCRdb reprocessed the 5' RACE reads, keeping one entry per CDR3 protein, no DNA. The table counts some 130,000 distinct CDR3 sequences; 0.29% lies in the top ten. Sequencing was performed on naive CXCR3- CD8+ T cells from blood. Documented subset: CD45RO-CCR7+CD27+CD95- naive CD8+ T cells lacking CXCR3 (TNR3-). These receptors originate from a human donor in good health. Some clones in this sample may be carry-over from other donors' samples.

The genes are TRBV27 and TRBJ1-2; with no DNA, the TCRdb D assignment of TRBD1 cannot be verified. The length of the CDR3 is 14 residues. The germline V gene has CDR1 MNHEY and CDR2 SMNVEV (reference sequence). Here the CDR3 reads CASSLSVGIYGYTF.

The chain employs TRBV19 and TRBJ2-5; TCRdb reports TRBD1, a call that lacks DNA to check it against. Germline-derived CDR1 and CDR2 are LNHDA and SQIVND (reference sequence). CDR3 length: 14 amino acids. The CDR3: CASSIQGSFGTQYF.

The chain couples TRBV13 to TRBJ2-2; the TCRdb call, TRBD1, lacks DNA for checking. Per the germline V gene, CDR1 is PRHDT and CDR2 is FYEKMQ (reference sequence). This CDR3 spans 15 amino acids. CDR3 in amino acids: CASVVGTWNTGELFF.

The chain links TRBV2 to TRBJ2-5; without DNA, the TCRdb call of TRBD2 cannot be checked. The CDR3 has 16 residues. Germline V gene sequence: CDR1 SNHLY, CDR2 FYNNEI. The CDR3 protein is CASNSRGGGLRETQYF. Supplemented by reference TRBV2 and TRBJ2-5, the full variable domain reads EPEVTQTPSHQVTQMGQEVILRCVPISNHLYFYWYRQILGQKVEFLVSFYNNEISEKSEIFDDQFSVERPDGSNFTLKIRSTKLEDSAMYFCASNSRGGGLRETQYFGPGTRLLVL.

The chain links TRBV12-3 or TRBV12-4 to TRBJ1-2; TCRdb lists TRBD1, though no DNA is available to test this call. The CDR3 has 13 amino acids. The CDR3 loop reads CASSGDRASGYTF.

V gene TRBV14 combines with J gene TRBJ1-1; lacking DNA, the TRBD1 call made by TCRdb goes unchecked. Germline assignment: CDR1 SGHDN and CDR2 FVKESK. CDR3 length equals 12 residues. CDR3 region: CASRGVDTEAFF.

This chain uses TRBV4-3 with TRBJ2-7. Germline V CDR1 and CDR2: LGHNA, YSLEER. There are 16 residues in the CDR3. The CDR3 sequence is CASSQDREHLSYEQYF.

The genes are TRBV6-5 and TRBJ1-1. CDR3 length: 14 residues. Germline V gene lookup returns CDR1 MNHEY and CDR2 SVGAGI. This CDR3 is CASSKPSMDTEAFF.

This sequence joins TRBV12-3 or TRBV12-4 and TRBJ2-2; there is no DNA to check the TCRdb D call of TRBD2. There are 13 residues in the CDR3. The CDR3 region is CASSLLAPGELFF.

The chain recombines TRBV12-5 with TRBJ2-7; TCRdb lists TRBD2, though no DNA is available to test this call. The CDR3 contains 15 residues. CDR1 LGHNT and CDR2 FRNRAP come from the germline V gene. The CDR3 sequence is CASAPGTSGSYEQYF.

The V gene is TRBV11-2, the J gene TRBJ1-5; there is no DNA to check the TCRdb D call of TRBD1. Germline V gene data show CDR1 as SGHAT and CDR2 as FQNNGV. The CDR3 sequence is 14 residues long. CDR3 in amino acids: CASSLAGENQPQHF. Filled out from reference TRBV11-2 and TRBJ1-5, the complete variable domain reads EAGVAQSPRYKIIEKRQSVAFWCNPISGHATLYWYQQILGQGPKLLIQFQNNGVVDDSQLPKDRFSAERLKGVDSTLKIQPAKLEDSAVYLCASSLAGENQPQHFGDGTRLSIL.

The rearrangement uses TRBV20-1 and TRBJ2-1. The V gene's germline CDR1 is DFQATT and CDR2 SNEGSKA (reference sequence). CDR3 length: 14 residues. CDR3 region: CSARDLAARNEQFF.

The chain has TRBV29-1 and TRBJ2-2; as DNA is missing, the TRBD2 call by TCRdb cannot be tested. The CDR3 sequence is 14 residues long. Germline V gives CDR1 SQVTM, CDR2 ANQGSEA. CDR3 protein: CSVETSGNTGELFF.

The chain links TRBV6-4 to TRBJ2-3; lacking DNA, the TRBD1 call made by TCRdb goes unchecked. The CDR3 length is 14 residues. Germline loops: CDR1 MRHNA, CDR2 SNTAGT. Here the CDR3 reads CASSDSGGADTQYF.

The chain carries TRBV7-6 and TRBJ2-7; TCRdb's D call of TRBD1 is untestable without DNA. The CDR3 loop spans 14 amino acids. Looked up from germline, CDR1 is SGHVS and CDR2 is FNYEAQ. Here the CDR3 reads CASSPLTGIGEQYF.

The chain uses TRBV7-2 and TRBJ2-2. CDR1 SGHTA and CDR2 FQGNSA come from the germline V gene. The CDR3 has 12 amino acids. The CDR3 spells CASSLVTGELFF. The full variable domain, completed using reference TRBV7-2 and TRBJ2-2, is GAGVSQSPSNKVTEKGKDVELRCDPISGHTALYWYRQSLGQGLEFLIYFQGNSAPDKSGLPSDRFSAERTGGSVSTLTIQRTQQEDSAVYLCASSLVTGELFFGEGSRLTVL.

V gene TRBV5-1 combines with J gene TRBJ2-3; absent DNA, TCRdb's TRBD1 call cannot be checked. Germline V CDR1 and CDR2: SGHRS, YFSETQ. This CDR3 spans 15 amino acids. The CDR3 sequence: CASSLEGGFTDTQYF.

The rearrangement joins TRBV29-1 to TRBJ2-2; the D call from TCRdb, TRBD1, cannot be confirmed without DNA. This CDR3 is 14 amino acids long. Germline CDR1 reads SQVTM; CDR2 reads ANQGSEA. CDR3 region: CSAGGQGGTGELFF.